This TCR beta chain comes out of a study of OX40 agonist ivuxolimab in advanced cancers. Study summary: An agonistic anti-OX40 (CD134) antibody, ivuxolimab, was used to treat the patients. Of mixed ages from about 23 to 85 and averaging roughly 64 years, the group was roughly 85% male.

The data were produced by immunoSEQ multiplex PCR, yet TCRdb's version contains in-frame clones alone and is incomplete. The table records approximately 90,000 clones, around 90% of them present only once. The V end was cut by 3 bases, the J end by 11 bases, with 14 bases between. From germline, CDR1 is MRHNA and CDR2 SNTAGT. The CDR3 extends over 13 amino acids. Whole-study findings and limits: With doses of 0.1 to 3.0 mg/kg, CD4+ and CD8+ blood T cells had undergone clonal expansion by week 6.

In regard to this clone: What it recognizes is unknown.

Exclusion of a patient followed from autoimmune disease history or systemic immunosuppression. The source material was CD4+ or CD8+ T cells sorted from blood, sampled in a trial of the OX40 agonist ivuxolimab. The sequence came from an adult with an advanced solid tumor such as melanoma, head and neck, liver or kidney cancer. The genes are TRBV6-4 and TRBJ1-5, with D unresolved. The chain's CDR3 is CASSEIAGLAQHF. CDR3 in DNA: TGTGCCAGCAGTGAGATTGCGGGGTTGGCCCAGCATTTT.